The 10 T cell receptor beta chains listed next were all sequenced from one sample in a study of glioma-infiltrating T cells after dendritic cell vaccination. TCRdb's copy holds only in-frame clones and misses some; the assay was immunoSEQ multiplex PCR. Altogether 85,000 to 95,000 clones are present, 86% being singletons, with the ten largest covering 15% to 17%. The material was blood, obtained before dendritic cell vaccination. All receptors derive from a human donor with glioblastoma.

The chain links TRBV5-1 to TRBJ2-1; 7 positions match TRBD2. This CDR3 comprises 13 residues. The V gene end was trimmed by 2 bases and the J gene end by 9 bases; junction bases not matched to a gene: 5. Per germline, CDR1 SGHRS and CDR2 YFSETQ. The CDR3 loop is CASSFNRGVEQFF. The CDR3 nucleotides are TGCGCCAGCAGCTTTAACCGGGGGGTTGAGCAGTTCTTC.

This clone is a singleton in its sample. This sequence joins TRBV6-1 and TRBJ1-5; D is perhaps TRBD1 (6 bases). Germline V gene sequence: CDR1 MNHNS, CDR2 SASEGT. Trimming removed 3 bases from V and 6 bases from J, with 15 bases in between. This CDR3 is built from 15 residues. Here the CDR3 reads CASSENTGLTQPQHF. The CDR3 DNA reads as TGTGCCAGCAGTGAGAATACAGGGTTGACTCAGCCCCAGCATTTT.

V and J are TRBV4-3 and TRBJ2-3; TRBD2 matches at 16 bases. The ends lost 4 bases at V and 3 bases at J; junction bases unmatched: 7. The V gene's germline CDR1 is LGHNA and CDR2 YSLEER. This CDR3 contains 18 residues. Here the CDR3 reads CASSRGTSGGAVTDTQYF. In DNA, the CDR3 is TGCGCCAGCAGCCGGGGGACTAGCGGGGGGGCCGTTACAGATACGCAGTATTTT.

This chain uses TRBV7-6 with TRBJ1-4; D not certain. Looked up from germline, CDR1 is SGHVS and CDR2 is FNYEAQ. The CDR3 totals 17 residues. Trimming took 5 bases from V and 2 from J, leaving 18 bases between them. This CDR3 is CASSPRVRGITNEKLFF. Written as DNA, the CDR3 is TGTGCCAGCAGCCCAAGGGTGCGAGGGATTACTAATGAAAAACTGTTTTTT.

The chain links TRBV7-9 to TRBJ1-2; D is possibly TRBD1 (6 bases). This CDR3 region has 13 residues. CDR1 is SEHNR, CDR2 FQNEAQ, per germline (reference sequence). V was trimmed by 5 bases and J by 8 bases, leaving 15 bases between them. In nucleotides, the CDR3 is TGTGCCAGCAGCGAAACAGGGTTCTTGGGCTACACCTTC. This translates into CASSETGFLGYTF.

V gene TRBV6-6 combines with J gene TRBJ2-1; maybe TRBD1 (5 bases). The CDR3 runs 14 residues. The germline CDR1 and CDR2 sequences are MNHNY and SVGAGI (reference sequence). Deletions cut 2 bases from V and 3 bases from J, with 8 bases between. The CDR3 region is CASSYGQGYNEQFF. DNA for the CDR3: TGTGCCAGCAGTTACGGGCAGGGCTACAATGAGCAGTTCTTC.

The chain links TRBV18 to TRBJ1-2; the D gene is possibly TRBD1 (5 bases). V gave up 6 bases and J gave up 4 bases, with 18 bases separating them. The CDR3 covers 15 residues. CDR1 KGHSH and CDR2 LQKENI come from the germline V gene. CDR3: CASSPQDTLGYGYTF. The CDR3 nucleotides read TGTGCCAGCTCCCCCCAGGACACCCTAGGCTATGGCTACACCTTC.

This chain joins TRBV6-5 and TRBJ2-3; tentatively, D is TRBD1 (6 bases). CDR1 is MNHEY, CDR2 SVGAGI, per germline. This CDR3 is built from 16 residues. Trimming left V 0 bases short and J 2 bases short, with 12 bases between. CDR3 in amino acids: CASSYSRTDITDTQYF. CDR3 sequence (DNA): TGTGCCAGCAGTTACTCCCGGACAGACATCACAGATACGCAGTATTTT.

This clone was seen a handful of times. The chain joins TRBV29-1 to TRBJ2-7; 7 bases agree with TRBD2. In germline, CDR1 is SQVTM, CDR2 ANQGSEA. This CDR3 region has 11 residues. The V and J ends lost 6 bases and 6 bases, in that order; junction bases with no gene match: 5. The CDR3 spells CSVQTSREQYF. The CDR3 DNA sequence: TGCAGCGTACAGACTAGCCGCGAGCAGTACTTC.

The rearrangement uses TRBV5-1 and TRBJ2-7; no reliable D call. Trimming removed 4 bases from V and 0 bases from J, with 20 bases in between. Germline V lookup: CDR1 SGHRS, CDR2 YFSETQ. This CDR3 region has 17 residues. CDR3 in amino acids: CASSPRVSGFTSYEQYF. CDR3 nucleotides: TGCGCCAGCAGCCCACGGGTCTCTGGGTTCACCTCCTACGAGCAGTACTTC. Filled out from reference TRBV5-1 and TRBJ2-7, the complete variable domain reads KAGVTQTPRYLIKTRGQQVTLSCSPISGHRSVSWYQQTPGQGLQFLFEYFSETQRNKGNFPGRFSGRQFSNSRSEMNVSTLELGDSALYLCASSPRVSGFTSYEQYFGPGTRLTVT.